This TCR beta chain was observed in a study of T cell responses to AZD1222 COVID-19 vaccine. The CDR3 covers 11 residues. The V end was cut by 5 bases, the J end by 11 bases, with 12 bases between. The germline CDR1 and CDR2 sequences are MDHEN and SYDVKM. Study-level points and caveats: Every sample of the repertoires postdated the peak T cell response. Among spike-specific TCRs, nearly half reportedly target unmutated variant regions.

Using immunoSEQ multiplex PCR, the repertoire was profiled, and TCRdb retains in-frame clones only, with some absent. The sample holds about 84,000 clones; approximately 85% are singletons and the top ten take 10%. Concerning this clone: Its antigen remains unidentified.

The material sequenced was peripheral blood, taken 28 days after the second AZD1222 dose. The sequence was obtained from an adult who received the AZD1222 COVID-19 vaccine. This chain connects TRBV28 to TRBJ1-1; D uncertain. CDR3 sequence: CASSLRTWAFF. Written as DNA, the CDR3 is TGTGCCAGCAGTCTCCGGACCTGGGCTTTCTTT.